This TCR beta chain appears in the sequencing data of a study of tissue T cells after allogeneic stem cell transplantation. Profiled with immunoSEQ multiplex PCR; TCRdb holds only in-frame clones, not every one. The sample includes around 2,000 clones, around four fifths of them seen just once. The CDR3 runs to 15 residues. Germline CDR1 is SGDLS and CDR2 is YYNGEE. The V gene lost 4 bases and the J gene lost 2 bases, with 13 bases spanning the gap. The chain couples TRBV9 to TRBJ1-3; D perhaps matches TRBD1 (6 bases). The clonotype comes from a male patient aged 40 to 70 with steroid-refractory graft-versus-host disease after an allogeneic stem cell transplant. Some of the T cells may derive from the graft donor. Sample: ileal tissue, taken at autopsy. The CDR3 DNA follows: TGTGCCAGCAGCCCTACAGGGCCACCTGGAAACACCATATATTTT. Translated: CASSPTGPPGNTIYF. The whole variable domain, filled in from reference TRBV9 and TRBJ1-3, reads DSGVTQTPKHLITATGQRVTLRCSPRSGDLSVYWYQQSLDQGLQFLIQYYNGEERAKGNILERFSAQQFPDLHSELNLSSLELGDSALYFCASSPTGPPGNTIYFGEGSWLTVV.